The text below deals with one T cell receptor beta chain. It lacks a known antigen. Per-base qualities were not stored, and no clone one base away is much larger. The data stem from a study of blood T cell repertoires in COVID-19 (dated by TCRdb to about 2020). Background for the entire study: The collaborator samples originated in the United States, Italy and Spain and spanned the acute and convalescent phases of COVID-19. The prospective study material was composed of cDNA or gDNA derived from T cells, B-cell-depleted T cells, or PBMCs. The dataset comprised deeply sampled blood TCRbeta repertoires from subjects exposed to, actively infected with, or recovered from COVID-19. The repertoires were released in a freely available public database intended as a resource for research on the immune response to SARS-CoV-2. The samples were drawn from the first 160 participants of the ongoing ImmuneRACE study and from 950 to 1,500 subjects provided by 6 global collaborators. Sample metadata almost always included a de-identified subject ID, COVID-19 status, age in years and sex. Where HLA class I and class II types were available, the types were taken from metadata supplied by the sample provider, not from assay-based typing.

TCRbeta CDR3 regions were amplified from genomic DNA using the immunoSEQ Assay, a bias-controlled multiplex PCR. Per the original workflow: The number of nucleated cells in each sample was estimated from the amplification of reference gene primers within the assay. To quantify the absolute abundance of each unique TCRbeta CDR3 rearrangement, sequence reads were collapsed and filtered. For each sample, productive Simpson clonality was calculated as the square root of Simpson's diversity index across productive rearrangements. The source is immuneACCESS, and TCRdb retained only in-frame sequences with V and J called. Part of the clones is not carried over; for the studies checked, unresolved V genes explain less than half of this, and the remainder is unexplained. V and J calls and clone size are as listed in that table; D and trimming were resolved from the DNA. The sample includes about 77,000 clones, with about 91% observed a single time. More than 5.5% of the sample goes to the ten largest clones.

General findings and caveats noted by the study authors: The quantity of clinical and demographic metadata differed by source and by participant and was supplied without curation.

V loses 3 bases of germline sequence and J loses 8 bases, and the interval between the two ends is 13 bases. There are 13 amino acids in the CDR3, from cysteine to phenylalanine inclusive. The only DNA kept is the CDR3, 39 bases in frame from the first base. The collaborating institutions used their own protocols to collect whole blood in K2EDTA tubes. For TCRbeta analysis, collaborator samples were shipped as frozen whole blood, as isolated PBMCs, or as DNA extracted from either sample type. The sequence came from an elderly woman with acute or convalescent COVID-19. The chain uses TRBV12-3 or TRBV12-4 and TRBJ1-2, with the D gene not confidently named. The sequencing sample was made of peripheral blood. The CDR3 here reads CASSFPQTRGYTF. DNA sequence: TGTGCCAGCAGTTTCCCACAGACCCGGGGCTACACCTTC.